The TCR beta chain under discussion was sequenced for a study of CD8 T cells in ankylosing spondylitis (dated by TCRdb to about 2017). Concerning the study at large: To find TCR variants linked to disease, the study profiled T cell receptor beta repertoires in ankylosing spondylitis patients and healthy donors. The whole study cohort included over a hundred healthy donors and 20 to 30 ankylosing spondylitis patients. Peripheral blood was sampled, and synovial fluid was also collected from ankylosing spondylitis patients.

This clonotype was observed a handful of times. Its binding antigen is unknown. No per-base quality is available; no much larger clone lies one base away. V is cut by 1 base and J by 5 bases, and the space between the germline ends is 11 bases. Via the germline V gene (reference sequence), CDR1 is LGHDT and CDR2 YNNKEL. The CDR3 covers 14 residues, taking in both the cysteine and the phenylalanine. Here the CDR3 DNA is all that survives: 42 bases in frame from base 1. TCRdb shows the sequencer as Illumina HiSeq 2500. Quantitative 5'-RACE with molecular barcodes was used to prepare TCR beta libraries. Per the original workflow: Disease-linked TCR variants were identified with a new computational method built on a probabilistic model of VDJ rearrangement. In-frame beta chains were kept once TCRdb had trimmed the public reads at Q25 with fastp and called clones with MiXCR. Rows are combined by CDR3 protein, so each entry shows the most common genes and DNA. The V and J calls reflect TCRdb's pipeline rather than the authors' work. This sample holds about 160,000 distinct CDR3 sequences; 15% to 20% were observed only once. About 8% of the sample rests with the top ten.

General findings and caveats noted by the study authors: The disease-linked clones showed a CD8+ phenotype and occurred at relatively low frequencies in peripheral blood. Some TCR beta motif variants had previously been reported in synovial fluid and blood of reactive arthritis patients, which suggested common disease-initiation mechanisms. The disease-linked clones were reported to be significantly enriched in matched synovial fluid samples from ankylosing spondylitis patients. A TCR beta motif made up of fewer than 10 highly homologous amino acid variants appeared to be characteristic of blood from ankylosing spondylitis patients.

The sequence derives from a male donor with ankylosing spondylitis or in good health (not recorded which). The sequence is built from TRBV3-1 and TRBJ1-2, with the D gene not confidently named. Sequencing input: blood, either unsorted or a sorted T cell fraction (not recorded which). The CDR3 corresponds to CASSQVITGYGYTF. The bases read TGTGCCAGCAGCCAAGTCATCACGGGGTATGGCTACACCTTC.